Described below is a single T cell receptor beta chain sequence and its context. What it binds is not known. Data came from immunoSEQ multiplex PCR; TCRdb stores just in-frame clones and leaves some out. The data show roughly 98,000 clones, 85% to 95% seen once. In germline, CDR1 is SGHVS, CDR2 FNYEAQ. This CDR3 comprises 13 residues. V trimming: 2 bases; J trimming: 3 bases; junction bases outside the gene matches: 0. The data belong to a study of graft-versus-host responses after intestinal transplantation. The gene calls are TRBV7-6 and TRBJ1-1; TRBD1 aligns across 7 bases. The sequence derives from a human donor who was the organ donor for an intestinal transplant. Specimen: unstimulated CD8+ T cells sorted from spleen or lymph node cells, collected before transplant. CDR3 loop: CASSLTGDTEAFF. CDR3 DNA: TGTGCCAGCAGCTTAACAGGGGACACTGAAGCTTTCTTT.